This TCR beta chain was observed in a study of T cell responses to AZD1222 COVID-19 vaccine. Study-level findings and limits: Sampling that yielded the repertoires occurred only after the peak T cell response. Among the donors, most were white British and more were female, and clonal diversity was possibly underestimated.

Turning to this clone: Its specificity is unknown.

Clones were read by immunoSEQ multiplex PCR, and TCRdb kept only the in-frame ones, dropping some. Found here are roughly 150,000 clones, 70% to 90% of them singletons; the top ten hold 0.95% to 1.1%. The trim removed 0 bases at V and 0 bases at J, leaving 2 bases unmatched. There are 15 residues in the CDR3. Germline CDR1 is SGHTS and CDR2 is YDEGEE. Sequencing used peripheral blood, obtained 28 days after the second AZD1222 dose. This TCR was recovered from an adult who received the AZD1222 COVID-19 vaccine. V usage is TRBV5-8 and J usage is TRBJ1-1; 7 positions match TRBD1. The CDR3 loop is CASSLEGQLNTEAFF. CDR3 in DNA: TGTGCCAGCAGCTTGGAGGGACAGCTGAACACTGAAGCTTTCTTT.